These 16 T cell receptor beta chains came from one sample sequenced in a study of blood T cell repertoires in COVID-19. Data came from immunoSEQ multiplex PCR; TCRdb stores just in-frame clones and leaves some out. The table shows approximately 53,000 clones, with roughly nine tenths occurring only once. The sample comprised peripheral blood. The receptors shown here come from a woman aged 80 or over with COVID-19, enrolled during active disease.

The V and J genes are TRBV18 and TRBJ2-1; 14 bases map to TRBD2. The V gene end was trimmed by 3 bases and the J gene end by 7 bases; junction bases not matched to a gene: 2. The CDR3 is 15 residues long. Germline V lookup: CDR1 KGHSH, CDR2 LQKENI. CDR3: CASSPGTSGGNEQFF. The DNA of the CDR3 is TGTGCCAGCTCACCTGGGACTAGCGGGGGAAATGAGCAGTTCTTC.

The chain links TRBV4-1 to TRBJ2-7, with 10 bases lining up with TRBD1. The CDR3 is 15 amino acids. V was clipped by 2 bases and J by 3 bases; unmatched bases: 4. Germline V gene sequence: CDR1 MGHRA, CDR2 YSYEKL. The CDR3 protein is CASSQPGTGDYEQYF. The CDR3 nucleotides read TGCGCCAGCAGCCAACCCGGGACAGGGGACTACGAGCAGTACTTC.

Concerning this clone: A junction end diverges from the germline sequence, so it may reflect a read error. This chain links TRBV4-1 with TRBJ1-2; D possibly corresponds to TRBD1 (5 bases). This CDR3 contains 15 residues. Germline-derived CDR1 and CDR2 are MGHRA and YSYEKL. Written as DNA, the CDR3 is TGCGCCCGCAGCCGCGGACCAGAGCCGGGGGGGGGCTACACCTTC. The encoded protein is CARSRGPEPGGGYTF.

This chain joins TRBV19 and TRBJ1-5; 8 nucleotides match TRBD1. The V and J ends lost 3 bases and 2 bases, in that order; junction bases with no gene match: 6. This CDR3 has 16 residues. Germline CDR1 LNHDA, CDR2 SQIVND (reference sequence). CDR3 residues: CASSILGQGGNQPQHF. CDR3 DNA sequence: TGTGCCAGTAGTATTTTAGGACAGGGAGGCAATCAGCCCCAGCATTTT.

This chain links TRBV24-1 with TRBJ2-1; TRBD1 matches at 7 bases. The CDR3 loop spans 16 amino acids. The germline CDR1 and CDR2 sequences are KGHDR and SFDVKD. J was trimmed by 8 bases and V by 4 bases; bases with no gene match: 13. CDR3 sequence: CATSDGGRGNWDEQFF. CDR3 in DNA: TGTGCCACCAGTGACGGCGGCAGGGGGAATTGGGATGAGCAGTTCTTC.

The chain recombines TRBV9 with TRBJ2-3; 13 nucleotides match TRBD2. This CDR3 is built from 17 residues. After removal of 4 bases from V and 0 bases from J, the junction contained 5 bases not matched to a gene. The germline CDR1 and CDR2 sequences are SGDLS and YYNGEE. The CDR3 sequence: CASSRTSGGSSTDTQYF. The DNA of the CDR3 is TGTGCCAGCAGCAGGACTAGCGGGGGTTCTAGCACAGATACGCAGTATTTT. Full variable domain (rest looked up from reference TRBV9 and TRBJ2-3): DSGVTQTPKHLITATGQRVTLRCSPRSGDLSVYWYQQSLDQGLQFLIQYYNGEERAKGNILERFSAQQFPDLHSELNLSSLELGDSALYFCASSRTSGGSSTDTQYFGPGTRLTVL.

The rearrangement uses TRBV7-9 and TRBJ2-7; TRBD1 matches at 8 bases. There are 14 residues in the CDR3. V lost 5 bases to trimming and J lost 4 bases; unmatched junction nucleotides: 7. The germline CDR1 and CDR2 sequences are SEHNR and FQNEAQ (reference sequence). Here the CDR3 DNA reads TGTGCCAGCAGCGGCCCGGACAGGGCGTACGAGCAGTACTTC. This gives the protein CASSGPDRAYEQYF.

The chain uses TRBV5-4 and TRBJ1-3; unclear D gene. CDR1 and CDR2 from the germline V gene are SGHNT and YYREEE (reference sequence). The CDR3 runs to 16 residues. V was cut by 0 bases and J by 1 base, with 11 bases left in between. This CDR3 reads CASSLDGRGSGNTIYF. Here the CDR3 DNA reads TGTGCCAGCAGCTTGGATGGGAGAGGGTCTGGAAACACCATATATTTT.

This clone was detected once. The chain uses TRBV6-5 and TRBJ1-6; TRBD1 matches 7 bases. From germline, CDR1 is MNHEY and CDR2 SVGAGI. The CDR3 extends over 15 amino acids. V gave up 5 bases and J gave up 7 bases; unmatched junction bases: 8. The CDR3 sequence: CASSTRGRRNSPLHF. Here the CDR3 DNA reads TGTGCCAGCAGTACTAGGGGGCGAAGGAATTCACCCCTCCACTTT.

The V call is TRBV30, the J call TRBJ1-2, with D tentatively TRBD1 (5 bases). The V end lost 2 bases, the J end lost 5 bases, and 12 bases lay between the germline ends. Germline lookup yields CDR1 GTSNPN and CDR2 SVGIG (reference sequence). The CDR3 covers 13 residues. CDR3 protein: CAWSQGYTYGYTF. The CDR3 nucleotides read TGTGCCTGGAGTCAGGGATATACTTATGGCTACACCTTC.

The gene calls are TRBV3-1 (or the pseudogene TRBV3-2) and TRBJ1-1; D possibly corresponds to TRBD1 (5 bases). From germline, CDR1 is LGHDT and CDR2 YNNKEL (reference sequence). The CDR3 loop spans 15 amino acids. V gave up 0 bases and J gave up 3 bases, with 11 bases separating them. The CDR3 nucleotides read TGTGCCAGCAGCCAAGAGTGGGGCCATGACACTGAAGCTTTCTTT. Translation gives CASSQEWGHDTEAFF.

The V gene is TRBV19, the J gene TRBJ2-6; D gene ambiguous. CDR3 length: 15 amino acids. Germline CDR1 is LNHDA and CDR2 is SQIVND (reference sequence). The V end was cut by 3 bases, the J end by 1 base, with 7 bases between. As DNA, the CDR3 is TGTGCCAGTAGTATCCCAGGATCTGGGGCCAACGTCCTGACTTTC. Translating it yields CASSIPGSGANVLTF. The full variable domain, with the rest looked up from reference TRBV19 and TRBJ2-6, is DGGITQSPKYLFRKEGQNVTLSCEQNLNHDAMYWYRQDPGQGLRLIYYSQIVNDFQKGDIAEGYSVSREKKESFPLTVTSAQKNPTAFYLCASSIPGSGANVLTFGAGSRLTVL.

This clone was observed a single time. The chain couples TRBV5-6 to TRBJ1-3; no reliable D call. In germline, CDR1 is SGHDT, CDR2 YYEEEE. The CDR3 totals 16 residues. Trimming left V 2 bases short and J 2 bases short, with 14 bases between. CDR3 coding DNA: TGTGCCAGCAGCTTCCGGGTCTCACGTACTGGAAACACCATATATTTT. This codes for CASSFRVSRTGNTIYF.

This clone was recorded many times. The V call is TRBV6-1, the J call TRBJ1-1, with 7 nucleotides matching TRBD1. J gave up 9 bases and V 3 bases, and 1 base lay outside the gene matches. Per germline, CDR1 MNHNS and CDR2 SASEGT. The CDR3 contains 11 residues. CDR3 bases: TGTGCCAGCAGTGAGACAGGGAAAGCTTTCTTT. It is translated as CASSETGKAFF.

The V call is TRBV5-1, the J call TRBJ2-3; D remains unclear. The germline V gene encodes CDR1 SGHRS and CDR2 YFSETQ. The CDR3 has 13 residues. V dropped 2 bases and J dropped 0 bases, with 4 bases sitting between them. The CDR3 bases are TGCGCCAGCAGCTTAACTAGCACAGATACGCAGTATTTT. This encodes CASSLTSTDTQYF.

The rearrangement links TRBV15 to TRBJ1-5; D gene ambiguous. With 3 bases removed from V and 5 bases from J, the gap between germline ends came to 5 bases. The CDR3 consists of 12 residues. The germline V gene has CDR1 LNHNV and CDR2 YYDKDF (reference sequence). The CDR3 spells CATSRDYQPQHF. The CDR3 nucleotides read TGTGCCACCAGCAGGGACTATCAGCCCCAGCATTTT. Looking up the rest from reference TRBV15 and TRBJ1-5 gives the full variable domain: DAMVIQNPRYQVTQFGKPVTLSCSQTLNHNVMYWYQQKSSQAPKLLFHYYDKDFNNEADTPDNFQSRRPNTSFCFLDIRSPGLGDTAMYLCATSRDYQPQHFGDGTRLSIL.